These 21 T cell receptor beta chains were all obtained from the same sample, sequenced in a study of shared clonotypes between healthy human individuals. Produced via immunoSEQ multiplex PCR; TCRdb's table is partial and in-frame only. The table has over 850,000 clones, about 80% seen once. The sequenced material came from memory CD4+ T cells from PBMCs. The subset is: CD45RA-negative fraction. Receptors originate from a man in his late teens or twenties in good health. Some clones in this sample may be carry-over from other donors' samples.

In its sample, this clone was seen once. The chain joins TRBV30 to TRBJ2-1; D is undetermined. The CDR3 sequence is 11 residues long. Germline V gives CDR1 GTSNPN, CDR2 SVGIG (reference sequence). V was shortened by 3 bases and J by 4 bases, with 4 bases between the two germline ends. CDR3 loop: CAWREYNEQFF. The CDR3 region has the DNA TGTGCCTGGAGGGAGTACAATGAGCAGTTCTTC.

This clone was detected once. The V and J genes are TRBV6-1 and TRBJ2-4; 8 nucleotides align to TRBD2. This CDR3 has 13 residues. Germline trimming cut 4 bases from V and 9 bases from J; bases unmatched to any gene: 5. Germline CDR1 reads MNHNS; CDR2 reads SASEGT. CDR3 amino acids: CASSGTREGIQYF. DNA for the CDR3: TGTGCCAGCAGTGGTACTCGGGAGGGCATTCAGTACTTC.

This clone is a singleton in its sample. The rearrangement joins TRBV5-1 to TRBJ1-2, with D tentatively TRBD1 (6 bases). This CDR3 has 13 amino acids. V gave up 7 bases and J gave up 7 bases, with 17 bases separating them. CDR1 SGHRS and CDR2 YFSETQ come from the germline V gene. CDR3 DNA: TGCGCCAGCTCCCCGAGGGGGGACTCTGGCTACACCTTC. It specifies CASSPRGDSGYTF.

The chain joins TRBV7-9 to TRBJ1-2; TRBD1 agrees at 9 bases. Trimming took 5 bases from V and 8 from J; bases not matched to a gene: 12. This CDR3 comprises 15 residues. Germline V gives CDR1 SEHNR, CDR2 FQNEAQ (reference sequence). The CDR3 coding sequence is TGTGCCAGCAGCAGTATTAACAGGGGGCACGGAGGCTACACCTTC. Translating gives CASSSINRGHGGYTF.

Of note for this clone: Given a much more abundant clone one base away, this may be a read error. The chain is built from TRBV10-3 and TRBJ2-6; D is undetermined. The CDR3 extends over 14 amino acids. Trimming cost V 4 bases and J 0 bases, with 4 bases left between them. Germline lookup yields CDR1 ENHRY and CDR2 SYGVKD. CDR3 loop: CAISGDSGANVLTF. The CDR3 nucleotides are TGTGCCATCAGTGGGGACTCTGGGGCCAACGTCCTGACTTTC.

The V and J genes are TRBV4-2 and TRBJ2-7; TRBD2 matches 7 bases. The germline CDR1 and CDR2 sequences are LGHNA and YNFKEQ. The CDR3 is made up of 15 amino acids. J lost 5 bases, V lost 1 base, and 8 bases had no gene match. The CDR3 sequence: CASSQGVGEGHEQYF. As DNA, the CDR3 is TGTGCCAGCAGCCAAGGTGTGGGGGAGGGCCACGAGCAGTACTTC.

The CDR3 coding sequence is TGTGCCAGCAGCCCCCAGAGCGCCCGACACACAGATACGCAGTATTTT. As protein: CASSPQSARHTDTQYF. The chain carries TRBV7-2 and TRBJ2-3; D gene unclear. Germline V CDR1 and CDR2: SGHTA, FQGNSA. The CDR3 extends over 16 amino acids. Trimming removed 5 bases from V and 2 bases from J, with 17 bases in between.

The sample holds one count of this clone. The CDR3 DNA reads TGTGCCAGCAGCGTAGGTTGGGGCCAAACAGATACGCAGTATTTT. Translated, it gives CASSVGWGQTDTQYF. The V gene is TRBV9, the J gene TRBJ2-3, with D possibly matching TRBD1 (5 bases). V was pared by 0 bases and J by 3 bases, with 11 bases between. CDR3 length: 15 amino acids. Germline assignment: CDR1 SGDLS and CDR2 YYNGEE.

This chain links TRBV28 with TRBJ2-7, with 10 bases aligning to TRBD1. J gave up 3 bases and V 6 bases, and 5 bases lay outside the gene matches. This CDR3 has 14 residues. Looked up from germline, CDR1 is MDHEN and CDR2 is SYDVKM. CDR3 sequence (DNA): TGTGCCAGCAGGCGGACAGGGGGACTCTACGAGCAGTACTTC. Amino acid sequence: CASRRTGGLYEQYF.

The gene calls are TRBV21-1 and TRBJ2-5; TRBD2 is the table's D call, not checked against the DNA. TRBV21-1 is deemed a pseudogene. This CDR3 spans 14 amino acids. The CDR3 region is CASSKVGGGKTQYF. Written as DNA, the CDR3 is TGTGCCAGCAGCAAAGTTGGCGGGGGGAAGACCCAGTACTTC.

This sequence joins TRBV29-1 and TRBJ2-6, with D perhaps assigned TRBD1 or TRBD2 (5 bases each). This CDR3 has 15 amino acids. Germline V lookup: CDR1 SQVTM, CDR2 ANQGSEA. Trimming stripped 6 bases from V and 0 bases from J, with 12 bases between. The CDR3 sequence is CSVEDTASGANVLTF. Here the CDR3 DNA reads TGCAGCGTGGAGGACACAGCCTCTGGGGCCAACGTCCTGACTTTC.

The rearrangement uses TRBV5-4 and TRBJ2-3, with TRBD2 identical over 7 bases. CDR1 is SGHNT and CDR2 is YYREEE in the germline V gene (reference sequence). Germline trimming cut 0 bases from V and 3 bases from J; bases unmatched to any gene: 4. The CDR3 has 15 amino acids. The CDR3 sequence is CASSLGGSATDTQYF. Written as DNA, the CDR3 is TGTGCCAGCAGCTTGGGCGGGAGTGCGACAGATACGCAGTATTTT. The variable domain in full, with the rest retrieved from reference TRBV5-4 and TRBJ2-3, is ETGVTQSPTHLIKTRGQQVTLRCSSQSGHNTVSWYQQALGQGPQFIFQYYREEENGRGNFPPRFSGLQFPNYSSELNVNALELDDSALYLCASSLGGSATDTQYFGPGTRLTVL.

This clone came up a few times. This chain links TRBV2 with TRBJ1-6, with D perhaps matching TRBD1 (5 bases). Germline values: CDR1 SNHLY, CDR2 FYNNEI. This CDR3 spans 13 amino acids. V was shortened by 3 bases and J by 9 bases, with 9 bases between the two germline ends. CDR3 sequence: CASSDPGGSPLHF. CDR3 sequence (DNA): TGTGCCAGCAGTGACCCCGGGGGTTCACCCCTCCACTTT.

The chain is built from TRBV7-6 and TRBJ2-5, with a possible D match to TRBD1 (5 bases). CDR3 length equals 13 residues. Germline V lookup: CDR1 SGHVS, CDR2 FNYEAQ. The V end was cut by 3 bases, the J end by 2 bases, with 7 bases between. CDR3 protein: CASSLKGQETQYF. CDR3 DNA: TGTGCCAGCAGCTTGAAGGGGCAAGAGACCCAGTACTTC.

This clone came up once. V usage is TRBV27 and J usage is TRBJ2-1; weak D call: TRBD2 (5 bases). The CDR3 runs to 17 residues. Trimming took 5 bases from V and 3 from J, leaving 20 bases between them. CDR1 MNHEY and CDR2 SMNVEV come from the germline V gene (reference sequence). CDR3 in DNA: TGTGCCAGCAGTCTCAGGAGCGGATCACAAATCTACAATGAGCAGTTCTTC. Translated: CASSLRSGSQIYNEQFF.

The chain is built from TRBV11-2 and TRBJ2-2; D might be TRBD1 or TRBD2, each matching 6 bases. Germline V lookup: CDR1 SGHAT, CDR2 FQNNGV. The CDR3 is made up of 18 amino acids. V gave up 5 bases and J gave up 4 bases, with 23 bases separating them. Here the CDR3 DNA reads TGTGCCAGCAGCCCTGTGAGGACCCCAAGGGGGGCCACCGGGGAGCTGTTTTTT. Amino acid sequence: CASSPVRTPRGATGELFF.

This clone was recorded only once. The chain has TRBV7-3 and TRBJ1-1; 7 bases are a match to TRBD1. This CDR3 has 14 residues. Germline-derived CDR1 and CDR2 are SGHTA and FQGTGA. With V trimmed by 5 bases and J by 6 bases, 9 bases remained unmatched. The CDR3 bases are TGTGCCAGCAGCAAAACAGGGGATAGGGCTGAAGCTTTCTTT. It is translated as CASSKTGDRAEAFF.

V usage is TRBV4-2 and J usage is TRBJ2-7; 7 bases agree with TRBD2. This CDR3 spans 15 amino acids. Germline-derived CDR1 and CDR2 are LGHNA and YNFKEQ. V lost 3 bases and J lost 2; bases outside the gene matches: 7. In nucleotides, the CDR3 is TGTGCCAGCAGCCAGAGTAGCGGGCAGACCTACGAGCAGTACTTC. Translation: CASSQSSGQTYEQYF.

CDR3 DNA: TGTGCCTGGAGTGTACAGGGGGCACGCCATAATTCACCCCTCCACTTT. Its translation: CAWSVQGARHNSPLHF. This chain joins TRBV30 and TRBJ1-6, with TRBD1 identical over 9 bases. Germline V gene data show CDR1 as GTSNPN and CDR2 as SVGIG (reference sequence). V trimming: 0 bases; J trimming: 5 bases; junction bases outside the gene matches: 5. CDR3 length: 16 residues.

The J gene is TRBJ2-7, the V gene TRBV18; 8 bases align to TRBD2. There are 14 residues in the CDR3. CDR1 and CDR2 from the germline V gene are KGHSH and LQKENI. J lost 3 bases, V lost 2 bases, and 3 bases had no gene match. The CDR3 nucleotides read TGTGCCAGCTCACCAGGGCGGGGGGACTACGAGCAGTACTTC. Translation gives CASSPGRGDYEQYF.

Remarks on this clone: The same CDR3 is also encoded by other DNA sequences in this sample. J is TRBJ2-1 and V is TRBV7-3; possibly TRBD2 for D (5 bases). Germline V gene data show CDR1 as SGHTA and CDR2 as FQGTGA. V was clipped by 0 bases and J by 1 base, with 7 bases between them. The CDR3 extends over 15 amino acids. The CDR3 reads CASSLTRDSYNEQFF. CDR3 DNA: TGTGCCAGCAGCTTAACGAGGGATTCCTACAATGAGCAGTTCTTC.